The present T cell receptor beta chain was sequenced within a study of human CD8 memory T cell subsets. Per the germline V gene, CDR1 is DFQATT and CDR2 is SNEGSKA (reference sequence). The CDR3 extends over 16 amino acids. Negative magnetic separation enriched total CD8+ T cells. With regard to this clonotype: Its antigen is undetermined.

UMI-labeled 5' RACE yielded the TCR beta libraries. From the 5' RACE reads, TCRdb lists one entry per CDR3 protein and no DNA. This listing includes 15,000 to 20,000 distinct CDR3 sequences. Overall study results and limits: Minimal repertoire overlap was seen between stem-like memory T cells and precursor exhausted T cells.

The specimen sequenced was CD8+ stem-like memory T cells (TSCM and TCM) sorted from PBMCs. As for subset: stem-like memory CD8 T cells (TSTEM), CCR7+ PD-1- TIGIT-. The receptor's source is a human donor in good health. The chain recombines TRBV20-1 with TRBJ2-7; there is no DNA to check the TCRdb D call of TRBD1. The CDR3 sequence is CSAFSRATQRVTEQYF.